Detailed here is one T cell receptor beta chain. An end of the junction does not agree with germline; a read error may underlie this. The entry originates in a study of PD-1 blockade in mismatch repair-deficient tumors. In the study overall: Patients had roughly twelve mismatch repair-deficient cancer types, all previously treated and progressing.

Using immunoSEQ multiplex PCR, the repertoire was profiled, and TCRdb retains in-frame clones only, with some absent. There are about 100,000 clones in the sample; 82% occur only once, and roughly 6.3% lies in the top ten. CDR1 and CDR2 (germline): SSHAT, FNYEAQ (reference sequence). This CDR3 spans 16 amino acids. Every patient had mismatch repair deficiency by PCR or immunohistochemistry. The sample here was peripheral blood, taken approximately 36 weeks after starting pembrolizumab. This TCR came from an adult with mismatch repair-deficient cancer. The V and J genes are TRBV7-7 and TRBJ2-2, with 7 nucleotides matching TRBD1. Written as DNA, the CDR3 is TGTGCTAGCAGCTCATCATCAGGGGGAAGCAGCGGGGAGCTGTTTTTT. This sequence encodes CASSSSSGGSSGELFF.